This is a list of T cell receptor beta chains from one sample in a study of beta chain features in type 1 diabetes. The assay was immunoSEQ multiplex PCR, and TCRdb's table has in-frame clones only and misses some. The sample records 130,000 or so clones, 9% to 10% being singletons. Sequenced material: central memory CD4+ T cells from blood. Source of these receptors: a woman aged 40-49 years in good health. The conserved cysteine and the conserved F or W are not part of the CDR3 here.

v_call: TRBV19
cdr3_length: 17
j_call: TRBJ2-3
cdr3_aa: ASSLRSGGGASSTDTQY

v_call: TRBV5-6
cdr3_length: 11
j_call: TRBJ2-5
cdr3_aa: ASSLGTEETQY

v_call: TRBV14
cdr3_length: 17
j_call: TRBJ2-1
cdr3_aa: ASSQGSLAGGPARGAQF

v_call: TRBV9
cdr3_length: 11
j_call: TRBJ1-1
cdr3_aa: ASSRTGNTEAF

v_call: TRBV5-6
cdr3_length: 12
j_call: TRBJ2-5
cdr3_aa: ASSFSGGKETQY

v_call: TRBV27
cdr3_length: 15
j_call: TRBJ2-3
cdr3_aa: ASSLTQGASLLYTQY

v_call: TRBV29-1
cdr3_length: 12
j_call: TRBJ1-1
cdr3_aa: SVGQRGGGTEAF

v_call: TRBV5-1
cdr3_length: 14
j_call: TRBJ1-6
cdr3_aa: ASSLNMGQGNSPLH

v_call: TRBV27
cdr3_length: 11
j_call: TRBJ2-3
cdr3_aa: ASSFNLPDTQY

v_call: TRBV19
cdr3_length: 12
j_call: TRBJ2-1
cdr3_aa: ASRDSGGYNEQF

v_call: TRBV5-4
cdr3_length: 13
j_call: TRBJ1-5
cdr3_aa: ASSLGQGYDQPQH

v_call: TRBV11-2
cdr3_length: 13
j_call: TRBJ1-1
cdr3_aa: ASSPMGGGGTEAF

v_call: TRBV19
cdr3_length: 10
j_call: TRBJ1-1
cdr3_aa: ASSRQGAEAF

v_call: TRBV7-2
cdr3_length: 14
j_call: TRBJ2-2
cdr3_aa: ASSSGQGGSTGELF

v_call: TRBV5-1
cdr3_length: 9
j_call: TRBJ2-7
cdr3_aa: ASSLADEQY

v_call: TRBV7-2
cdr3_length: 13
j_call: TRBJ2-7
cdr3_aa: ASSGRQASSYEQY

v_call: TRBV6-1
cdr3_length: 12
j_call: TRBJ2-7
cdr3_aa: ASLRTGGSYEQY

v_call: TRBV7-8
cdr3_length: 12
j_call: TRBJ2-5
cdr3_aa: ASSLAQQQETQY

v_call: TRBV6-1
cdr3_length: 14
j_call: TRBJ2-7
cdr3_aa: ASSEKGAGVRAEQY

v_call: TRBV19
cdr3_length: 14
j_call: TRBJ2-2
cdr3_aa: ASSIDLTGNTGELF

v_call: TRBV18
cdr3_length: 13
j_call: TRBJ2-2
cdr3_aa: ASSSQGAPSGELF

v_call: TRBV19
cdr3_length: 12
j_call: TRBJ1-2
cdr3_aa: ASSMQGELYGYT

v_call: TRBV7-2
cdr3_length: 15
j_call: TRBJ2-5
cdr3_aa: ASSFGAGGQRQETQY

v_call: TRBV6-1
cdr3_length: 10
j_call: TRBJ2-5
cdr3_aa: ASERSRETQY

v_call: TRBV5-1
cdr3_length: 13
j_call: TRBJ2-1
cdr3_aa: ASSSGATGADEQF

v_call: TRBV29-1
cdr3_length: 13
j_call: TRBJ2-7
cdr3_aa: SVKRQGKSSYEQY

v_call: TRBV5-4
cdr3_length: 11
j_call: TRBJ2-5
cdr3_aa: ASSSRGGETQY

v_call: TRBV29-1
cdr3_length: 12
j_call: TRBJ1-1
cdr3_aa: SVVIGLQNTEAF

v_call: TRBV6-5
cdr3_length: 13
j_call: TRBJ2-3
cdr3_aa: ASSYGGGGLDTQY

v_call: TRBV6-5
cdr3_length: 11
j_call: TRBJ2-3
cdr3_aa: ASRTVGADTQY

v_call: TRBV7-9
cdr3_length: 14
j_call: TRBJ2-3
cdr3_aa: ASSLLAGVGTDTQY